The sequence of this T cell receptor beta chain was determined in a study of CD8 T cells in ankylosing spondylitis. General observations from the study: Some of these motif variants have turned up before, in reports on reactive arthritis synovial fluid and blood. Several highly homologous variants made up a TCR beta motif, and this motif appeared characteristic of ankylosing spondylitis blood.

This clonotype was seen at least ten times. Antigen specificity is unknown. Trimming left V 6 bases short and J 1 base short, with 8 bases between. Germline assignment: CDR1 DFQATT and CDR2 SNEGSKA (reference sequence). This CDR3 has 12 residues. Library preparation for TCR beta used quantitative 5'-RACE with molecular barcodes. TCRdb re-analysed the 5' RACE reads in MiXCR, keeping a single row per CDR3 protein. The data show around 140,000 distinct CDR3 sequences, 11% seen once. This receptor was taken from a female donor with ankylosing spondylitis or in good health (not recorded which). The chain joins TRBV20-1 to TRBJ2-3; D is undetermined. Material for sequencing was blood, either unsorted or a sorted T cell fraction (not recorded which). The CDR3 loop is CSAPSGTDTQYF. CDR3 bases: TGCAGTGCCCCGTCGGGCACAGATACGCAGTATTTT.